This TCR beta chain was obtained from a study of OX40 agonist ivuxolimab in advanced cancers. The wider study: Patients took ivuxolimab, an agonistic anti-OX40 (CD134) antibody. Checkpoint inhibitors had been given previously to under 50% of patients.

Method: immunoSEQ multiplex PCR; TCRdb's copy keeps in-frame clones and lacks some. The table lists fewer than 140,000 clones, approximately 90% of them singletons. Comments on this clone: The antigen is unknown.

Exclusion of a patient followed from autoimmune disease history or systemic immunosuppression. The study's findings and limits: Some of the lowest clonal expansion was seen in partial responders at 0.1-3.0 mg/kg.

CDR1 and CDR2 from the germline V gene are SGHRS and YFSETQ. The CDR3 is made up of 13 amino acids. The V end was cut by 0 bases, the J end by 10 bases, with 11 bases between. The receptor comes from an adult with an advanced solid tumor such as melanoma, head and neck, liver or kidney cancer. The chain links TRBV5-1 to TRBJ1-5; no definite D call. This sample comprised CD4+ or CD8+ T cells sorted from blood, obtained in a trial of the OX40 agonist ivuxolimab. CDR3 sequence reads: CASSLGAEGPQHF. CDR3 DNA sequence: TGCGCCAGCAGCTTGGGGGCCGAGGGACCCCAGCATTTT.